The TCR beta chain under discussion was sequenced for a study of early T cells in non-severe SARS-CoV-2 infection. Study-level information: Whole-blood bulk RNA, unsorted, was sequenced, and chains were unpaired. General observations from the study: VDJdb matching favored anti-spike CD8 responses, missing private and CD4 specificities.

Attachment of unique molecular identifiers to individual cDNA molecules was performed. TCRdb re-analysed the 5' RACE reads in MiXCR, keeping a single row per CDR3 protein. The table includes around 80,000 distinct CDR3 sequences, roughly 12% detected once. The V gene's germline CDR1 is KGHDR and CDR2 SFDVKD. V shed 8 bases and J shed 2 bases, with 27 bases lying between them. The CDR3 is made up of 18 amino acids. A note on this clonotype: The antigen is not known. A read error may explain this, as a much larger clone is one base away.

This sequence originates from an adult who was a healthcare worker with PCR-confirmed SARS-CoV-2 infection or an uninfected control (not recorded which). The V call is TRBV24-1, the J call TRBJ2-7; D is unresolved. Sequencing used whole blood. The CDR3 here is CATTWIGIASLETYEQYF. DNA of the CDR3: TGTGCCACCACCTGGATCGGTATAGCCTCCCTGGAAACCTACGAGCAGTACTTC.